One and the same sample provided the 24 T cell receptor beta chains below, sequenced in a study of T-cell reconstitution after alpha-beta-depleted transplantation in children. Preparing the TCRbeta library involved the use of unique molecular identifiers. TCRdb processed the PCR reads anew with MiXCR; each CDR3 protein has one entry. This sample has 500,000 to 600,000 distinct CDR3 sequences, with around 19% found just once. This material consisted of PBMCs from the stem cell graft donor, taken from the stem cell graft. The receptors here all came from a human donor who donated a stem cell graft to a child with acute lymphoblastic leukemia.

This clonotype has only a few counts. The CDR3 reads CASSPILQDRSTSFF. For the CDR3, the DNA is TGTGCCAGCAGTCCGATACTCCAGGACAGATCGACCTCGTTCTTC. The gene calls are TRBV27 and TRBJ2-1; D is perhaps TRBD1 (6 bases). This CDR3 comprises 15 residues. Germline V CDR1 and CDR2: MNHEY, SMNVEV (reference sequence). The V end was cut by 5 bases, the J end by 15 bases, with 26 bases between.

The CDR3 sequence is CASRMEQGVETQYF. DNA of the CDR3: TGTGCCAGCAGAATGGAACAGGGGGTGGAGACCCAGTACTTC. J is TRBJ2-5 and V is TRBV6-1; 8 positions match TRBD1. Germline CDR1 and CDR2: MNHNS and SASEGT. The CDR3 contains 14 residues. The V gene end was trimmed by 6 bases and the J gene end by 5 bases; junction bases not matched to a gene: 8.

This clonotype was observed a few times. V is TRBV3-1 and J is TRBJ2-7, with 16 positions matching TRBD2. Germline lookup yields CDR1 LGHDT and CDR2 YNNKEL (reference sequence). Trimming took 4 bases from V and 2 from J; bases not matched to a gene: 8. This CDR3 region has 18 residues. The CDR3 reads CASSPRGTSGRVTYEQYF. The DNA of the CDR3 is TGTGCCAGCAGCCCCAGAGGGACTAGCGGGAGGGTGACCTACGAGCAGTACTTC.

This clonotype was seen a handful of times. CDR3 loop: CASSVPLQGASTGELFF. The CDR3 DNA sequence: TGTGCCAGCAGCGTACCGTTACAGGGGGCGAGCACCGGGGAGCTGTTTTTT. V gene TRBV9 combines with J gene TRBJ2-2, with 9 bases matching TRBD1. V dropped 1 base and J dropped 4; count of bases not matched to a gene: 8. This CDR3 has 17 amino acids. The germline CDR1 and CDR2 sequences are SGDLS and YYNGEE.

This clonotype turned up a few times. The gene calls are TRBV12-3 or TRBV12-4 and TRBJ2-1; D uncertain. This CDR3 has 20 residues. With 1 base removed from V and 0 bases from J, the gap between germline ends came to 22 bases. The CDR3 bases are TGTGCCAGCAGTTTAGTACCTAAACAAATGATGACCAGCTCCTACAATGAGCAGTTCTTC. Its translation: CASSLVPKQMMTSSYNEQFF.

This clonotype was detected only a few times. This rearrangement joins TRBV5-6 to TRBJ1-3; the D is unclear. CDR3 length equals 15 residues. Looked up from germline, CDR1 is SGHDT and CDR2 is YYEEEE. With 0 bases removed from V and 3 bases from J, the gap between germline ends came to 10 bases. CDR3 in amino acids: CASSLGRRLGNTIYF. The CDR3 coding sequence is TGTGCCAGCAGCTTGGGCAGGAGACTTGGAAACACCATATATTTT.

This clonotype was seen just once. The chain links TRBV9 to TRBJ1-1; the D gene is possibly TRBD1 (6 bases). Trimming pared 7 bases from V and 2 bases from J, leaving 12 bases between. Looked up from germline, CDR1 is SGDLS and CDR2 is YYNGEE. CDR3 length equals 13 residues. The CDR3 here is CASQRTDNTEAFF. The CDR3, as DNA: TGTGCCAGCCAAAGGACAGATAACACTGAAGCTTTCTTT.

This clonotype was counted between two and nine times. V and J are TRBV3-1 and TRBJ2-5, with 10 bases aligning to TRBD2. Germline V lookup: CDR1 LGHDT, CDR2 YNNKEL (reference sequence). There are 15 residues in the CDR3. V was clipped by 5 bases and J by 3 bases; unmatched bases: 6. In nucleotides, the CDR3 is TGTGCCAGCAGCTATACTAGCGGGGAAGAAGAGACCCAGTACTTC. Protein: CASSYTSGEEETQYF.

The rearrangement joins TRBV6-1 to TRBJ2-7; 8 bases are shared with TRBD2. In germline, CDR1 is MNHNS, CDR2 SASEGT. The CDR3 contains 15 residues. Trimming at V came to 7 bases and at J to 5 bases, leaving 13 bases not matched to a gene. The DNA for the CDR3 is TGTGCCAGCAACTTAGGACGGGGGGGAGGAAACGAGCAGTACTTC. As protein: CASNLGRGGGNEQYF.

V is TRBV5-1 and J is TRBJ2-3; TRBD2 agrees at 8 bases. CDR1 SGHRS and CDR2 YFSETQ come from the germline V gene. Germline trimming cut 5 bases from V and 1 base from J; bases unmatched to any gene: 9. This CDR3 contains 16 residues. CDR3 sequence reads: CASRQASGSRTDTQYF. For the CDR3, the DNA is TGCGCCAGCAGACAAGCGAGCGGGAGCCGCACAGATACGCAGTATTTT.

This clonotype has more than one count but fewer than ten. The J gene is TRBJ2-1, the V gene TRBV20-1, with D possibly being TRBD2 (6 bases). The germline gives CDR1 DFQATT, CDR2 SNEGSKA (reference sequence). The V and J ends lost 2 bases and 3 bases respectively, with 14 bases between them. The CDR3 is 15 amino acids. DNA of the CDR3: TGCAGTGCTAGAATTTTTAGCGGAAGCTACAATGAGCAGTTCTTC. Protein sequence: CSARIFSGSYNEQFF.

The genes are TRBV2 and TRBJ2-7; the D is unclear. V was shortened by 0 bases and J by 3 bases, with 9 bases between the two germline ends. CDR1 and CDR2 (germline): SNHLY, FYNNEI. The CDR3 runs to 14 residues. The CDR3 protein is CASSEATASYEQYF. CDR3 nucleotides: TGTGCCAGCAGTGAAGCGACCGCCAGCTACGAGCAGTACTTC.

This clonotype showed up just a few times. The chain is built from TRBV9 and TRBJ1-2, with 7 bases that match TRBD1. In germline, CDR1 is SGDLS, CDR2 YYNGEE. Trimming removed 3 bases from V and 8 bases from J; junction bases left unmatched: 10. CDR3 length: 14 amino acids. The CDR3 coding sequence is TGTGCCAGCAGCGCCCGACAGGGTTTGTTAGGCTACACCTTC. This encodes CASSARQGLLGYTF.

This chain links TRBV9 with TRBJ2-5, with 10 bases lining up with TRBD2. The CDR3 spans 15 residues. The V segment lost 5 bases and the J segment 4 bases; nucleotides outside the gene matches: 8. Germline V CDR1 and CDR2: SGDLS, YYNGEE. CDR3 region: CASRNLAGVGETQYF. Here the CDR3 DNA reads TGTGCCAGCAGGAATCTAGCGGGAGTAGGAGAGACCCAGTACTTC.

The rearrangement links TRBV12-3 or TRBV12-4 to TRBJ2-7; 9 nucleotides align to TRBD1. The CDR3 runs to 14 residues. Unmatched junction bases numbered 6, after V lost 6 bases and J lost 3 bases. CDR3 loop: CASRPGQGYYEQYF. Written as DNA, the CDR3 is TGTGCCAGCAGACCGGGACAGGGCTACTACGAGCAGTACTTC.

The V call is TRBV5-1, the J call TRBJ2-7, with 9 bases lining up with TRBD2. Per germline, CDR1 SGHRS and CDR2 YFSETQ. V shed 3 bases, J shed 5 bases, and the junction held 18 bases outside the gene matches. The CDR3 spans 18 residues. The CDR3 protein is CASSSFPSPGTSKDEQYF. As DNA, the CDR3 is TGCGCCAGCAGCTCCTTCCCTTCGCCGGGGACTAGCAAGGACGAGCAGTACTTC.

The chain uses TRBV5-1 and TRBJ2-7; D unresolved. This CDR3 spans 16 amino acids. The V gene's germline CDR1 is SGHRS and CDR2 YFSETQ. The V end lost 0 bases, the J end lost 4 bases, and 17 bases lay between the germline ends. CDR3 DNA sequence: TGCGCCAGCAGCTTGGGACTTACAAGCCCCTTTTACGAGCAGTACTTC. Translation gives CASSLGLTSPFYEQYF.

This clonotype was found a few times. The chain employs TRBV7-8 and TRBJ2-7; D tentatively fits TRBD1 or TRBD2 (6 bases each). This CDR3 has 11 residues. Trimming left V 6 bases short and J 5 bases short, with 8 bases between. The germline CDR1 and CDR2 sequences are SGHVS and FQNEAQ. In DNA form, the CDR3 reads TGTGCCAGCAGGGAGGGGGACGAGCAGTACTTC. This sequence encodes CASREGDEQYF. Full variable domain (rest looked up from reference TRBV7-8 and TRBJ2-7): GAGVSQSPRYKVAKRGQDVALRCDPISGHVSLFWYQQALGQGPEFLTYFQNEAQLDKSGLPSDRFFAERPEGSVSTLKIQRTQQEDSAVYLCASREGDEQYFGPGTRLTVT.

This clonotype was found many times. The chain couples TRBV5-1 to TRBJ2-5; TRBD1 matches at 9 bases. CDR1 and CDR2 from the germline V gene are SGHRS and YFSETQ. V gave up 4 bases and J gave up 5 bases; unmatched junction bases: 3. The CDR3 runs to 13 residues. CDR3 sequence: CASSQDRGETQYF. The CDR3 region has the DNA TGCGCCAGCAGCCAGGACAGGGGTGAGACCCAGTACTTC.

This clonotype was counted only a few times. The chain employs TRBV27 and TRBJ2-5, with D hard to call. This CDR3 is 13 amino acids long. Between the trimmed V and J ends, which lost 4 bases and 6 bases, there was a span of 12 bases. CDR1 and CDR2 (germline): MNHEY, SMNVEV (reference sequence). CDR3 amino acids: CASSYTLGQTQYF. For the CDR3, the DNA is TGTGCCAGCAGTTATACTCTCGGCCAGACCCAGTACTTC.

This clonotype was detected a few times. The rearrangement joins TRBV24-1 to TRBJ2-7; a weak D match, TRBD2 (6 bases). In germline, CDR1 is KGHDR, CDR2 SFDVKD. The V end lost 3 bases, the J end lost 6 bases, and 14 bases lay between the germline ends. The CDR3 has 14 amino acids. CDR3 coding DNA: TGTGCCACCAGTGATCCCGTCCGGGGGATCGAGCAGTACTTC. Translated, it gives CATSDPVRGIEQYF.

The chain couples TRBV20-1 to TRBJ2-7; no clear D. The V gene lost 0 bases and the J gene lost 3 bases, with 6 bases spanning the gap. The CDR3 sequence is 12 residues long. Germline V gene data show CDR1 as DFQATT and CDR2 as SNEGSKA (reference sequence). The DNA of the CDR3 is TGCAGTGCTAGAGACAGGATCTACGAGCAGTACTTC. Encoded protein: CSARDRIYEQYF.

The table lists this clonotype with a few counts. J is TRBJ2-1 and V is TRBV12-3 or TRBV12-4, with TRBD2 matching over 9 bases. The CDR3 consists of 16 residues. V lost 3 bases and J lost 5; bases outside the gene matches: 8. The DNA for the CDR3 is TGTGCCAGCAGTTTGGCGCGACTAGCGGCTGACAATGAGCAGTTCTTC. Its translation is CASSLARLAADNEQFF.

The genes are TRBV7-6 and TRBJ1-1; 8 bases agree with TRBD1. The germline V gene has CDR1 SGHVS and CDR2 FNYEAQ. The CDR3 runs 13 residues. With 5 bases clipped from V and 10 bases from J, the junction kept 9 bases outside the gene matches. In nucleotides, the CDR3 is TGTGCCAGCAGCCCTGGACAGGGCCCGGGAGCTTTCTTT. This codes for CASSPGQGPGAFF.